This TCR beta chain was captured by sequencing in a study of T cell repertoires in cytomegalovirus infection. Broader study findings: Clonotypes of TCR beta that were HLA-C-restricted and CMV-specific dominated the ex vivo response.

V was clipped by 4 bases and J by 2 bases, with 14 bases between them. The length of the CDR3 is 15 residues. Germline V lookup: CDR1 SQVTM, CDR2 ANQGSEA. This clonotype has just a few counts. Its antigen remains unidentified. MiXCR, run by TCRdb on the reads, gives a single entry per CDR3 protein. This repertoire shows approximately 490,000 distinct CDR3 sequences, about 11% found once; its top ten account for roughly a tenth. The TCR was taken from a human donor in good health (CMV status not recorded). Some clones in this sample may be carry-over from other donors' samples. The chain couples TRBV29-1 to TRBJ2-2; D is possibly TRBD2 (5 bases). Sequences were obtained from PBMCs. CDR3 region: CSVGVASTNTGELFF. The CDR3 DNA reads TGCAGCGTTGGAGTAGCGAGTACAAACACCGGGGAGCTGTTTTTT.